This T cell receptor (beta chain) is from a study of cytomegalovirus exposure and HLA in healthy donors. General study findings and limits: An analysis done earlier found most TCR beta V segments productive about 87% or about 30% of the time. Equally common other TCR beta chains were less clonally expanded than HLA-associated ones, a later analysis found. Diagnosis of cytomegalovirus status made by the classifier reportedly showed high specificity and sensitivity.

V was pared by 1 base and J by 5 bases, with 8 bases of the junction left unmatched. Germline CDR1 reads MDHEN; CDR2 reads SYDVKM. This CDR3 is built from 16 residues. The PCR contained 60 Vbeta and 13 Jbeta primers. Profiling relied on immunoSEQ multiplex PCR, and the TCRdb table lists in-frame clones only, not all of them. This sample yields some 150,000 clones, of which 80% to 90% are seen a single time; 3.5% to 5.5% belongs to the top ten. Points on this clone: Its antigen is not known.

The chain carries TRBV28 and TRBJ2-5; TRBD2 aligns across 9 bases. The clonotype originates from a middle-aged woman in good health and CMV-seropositive. The sequencing sample was made of PBMCs. The CDR3 is CASSLYGGGAVETQYF. For the CDR3, the DNA is TGTGCCAGCAGTTTATACGGCGGGGGGGCCGTGGAGACCCAGTACTTC.